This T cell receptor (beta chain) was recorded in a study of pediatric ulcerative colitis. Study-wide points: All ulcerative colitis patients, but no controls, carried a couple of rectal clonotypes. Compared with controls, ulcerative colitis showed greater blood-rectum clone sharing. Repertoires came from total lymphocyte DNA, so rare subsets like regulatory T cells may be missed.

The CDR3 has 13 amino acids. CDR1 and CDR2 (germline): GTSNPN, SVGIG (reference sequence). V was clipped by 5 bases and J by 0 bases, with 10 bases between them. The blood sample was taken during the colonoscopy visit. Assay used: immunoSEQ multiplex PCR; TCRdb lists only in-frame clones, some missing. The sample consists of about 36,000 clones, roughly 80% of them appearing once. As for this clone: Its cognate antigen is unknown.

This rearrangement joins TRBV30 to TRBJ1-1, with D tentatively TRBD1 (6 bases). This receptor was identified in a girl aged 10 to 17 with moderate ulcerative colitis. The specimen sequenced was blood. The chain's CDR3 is CAWGGQLNTEAFF. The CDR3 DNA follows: TGTGCCTGGGGGGGCCAGTTGAACACTGAAGCTTTCTTT.